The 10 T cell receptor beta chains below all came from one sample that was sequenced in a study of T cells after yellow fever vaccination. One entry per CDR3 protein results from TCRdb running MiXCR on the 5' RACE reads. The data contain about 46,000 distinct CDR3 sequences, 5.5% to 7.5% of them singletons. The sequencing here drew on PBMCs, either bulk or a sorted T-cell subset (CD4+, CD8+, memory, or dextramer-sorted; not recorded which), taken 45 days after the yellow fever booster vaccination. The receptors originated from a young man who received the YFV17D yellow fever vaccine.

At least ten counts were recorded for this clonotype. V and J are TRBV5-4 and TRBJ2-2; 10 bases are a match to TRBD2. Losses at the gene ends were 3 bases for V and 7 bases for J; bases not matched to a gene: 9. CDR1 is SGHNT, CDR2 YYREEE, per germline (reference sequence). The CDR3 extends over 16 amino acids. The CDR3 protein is CASSWGLANGNGELFF. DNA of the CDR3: TGTGCCAGCAGCTGGGGACTAGCGAATGGGAACGGGGAGCTGTTTTTT. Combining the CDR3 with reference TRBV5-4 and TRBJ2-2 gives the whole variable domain ETGVTQSPTHLIKTRGQQVTLRCSSQSGHNTVSWYQQALGQGPQFIFQYYREEENGRGNFPPRFSGLQFPNYSSELNVNALELDDSALYLCASSWGLANGNGELFFGEGSRLTVL.

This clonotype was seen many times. The CDR3 region is CASSEEQRGQQYF. The CDR3 coding sequence is TGTGCCAGCAGTGAAGAACAACGGGGCCAGCAGTACTTC. V gene TRBV6-1 combines with J gene TRBJ2-7; D may be TRBD1 or TRBD2 (5 bases each). Trimming took 1 base from V and 8 from J, leaving 12 bases between them. CDR3 size: 13 residues. CDR1 is MNHNS and CDR2 is SASEGT in the germline V gene.

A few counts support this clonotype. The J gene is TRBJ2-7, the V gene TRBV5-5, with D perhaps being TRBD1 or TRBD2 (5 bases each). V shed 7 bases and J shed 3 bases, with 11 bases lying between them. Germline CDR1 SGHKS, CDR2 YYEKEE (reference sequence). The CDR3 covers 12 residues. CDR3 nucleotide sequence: TGTGCCAGCGGATGGGGGAGCTACGAGCAGTACTTC. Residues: CASGWGSYEQYF.

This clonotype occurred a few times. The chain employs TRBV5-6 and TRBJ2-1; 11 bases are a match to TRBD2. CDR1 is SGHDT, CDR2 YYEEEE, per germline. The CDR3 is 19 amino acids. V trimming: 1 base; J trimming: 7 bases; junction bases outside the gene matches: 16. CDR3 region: CASSLIPSGRKSLGNEQFF. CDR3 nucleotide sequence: TGTGCCAGCAGCTTGATTCCTAGCGGGAGGAAGTCCCTGGGGAATGAGCAGTTCTTC.

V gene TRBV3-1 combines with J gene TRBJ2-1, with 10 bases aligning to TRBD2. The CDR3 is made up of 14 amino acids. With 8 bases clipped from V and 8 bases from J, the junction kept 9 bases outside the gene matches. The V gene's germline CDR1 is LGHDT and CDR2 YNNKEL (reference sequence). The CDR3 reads CASRTSGEGHEQFF. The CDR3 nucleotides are TGTGCCAGCCGGACTAGCGGAGAGGGGCATGAGCAGTTCTTC.

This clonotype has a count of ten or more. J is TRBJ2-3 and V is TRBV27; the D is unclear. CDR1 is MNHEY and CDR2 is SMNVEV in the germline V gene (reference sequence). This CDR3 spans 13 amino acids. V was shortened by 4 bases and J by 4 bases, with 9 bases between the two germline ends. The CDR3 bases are TGTGCCAGCAGTTCCCGGGTAGCAGATACGCAGTATTTT. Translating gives CASSSRVADTQYF.

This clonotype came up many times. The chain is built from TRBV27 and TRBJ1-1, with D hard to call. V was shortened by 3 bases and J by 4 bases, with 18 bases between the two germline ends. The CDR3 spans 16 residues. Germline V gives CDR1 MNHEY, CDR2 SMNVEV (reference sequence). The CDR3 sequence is CASSLGGAALGTEAFF. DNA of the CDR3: TGTGCCAGCAGTTTGGGTGGTGCCGCTCTAGGCACTGAAGCTTTCTTT.

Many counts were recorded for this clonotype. CDR3 sequence (DNA): TGTGCCAGCAGTTACAATCTGGTGCAGTTCTTC. This gives the protein CASSYNLVQFF. The chain uses TRBV6-5 and TRBJ2-1; D not resolved. V lost 2 bases to trimming and J lost 12 bases, with 8 bases between them. The CDR3 contains 11 residues. In germline, CDR1 is MNHEY, CDR2 SVGAGI.

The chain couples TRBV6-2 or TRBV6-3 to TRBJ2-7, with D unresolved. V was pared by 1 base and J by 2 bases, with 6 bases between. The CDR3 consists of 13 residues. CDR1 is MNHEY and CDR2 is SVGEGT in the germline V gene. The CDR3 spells CASSYLEPYEQYF. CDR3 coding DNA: TGTGCCAGCAGTTACTTAGAGCCCTACGAGCAGTACTTC.

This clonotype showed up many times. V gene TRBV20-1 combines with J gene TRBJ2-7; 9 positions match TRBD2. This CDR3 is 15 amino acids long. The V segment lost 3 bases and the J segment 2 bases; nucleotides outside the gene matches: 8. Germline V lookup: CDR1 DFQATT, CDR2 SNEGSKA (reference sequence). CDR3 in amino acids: CSARLTSGPPYEQYF. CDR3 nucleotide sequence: TGCAGTGCTAGGCTTACTAGCGGGCCTCCCTACGAGCAGTACTTC.